This paragraph covers one TCR beta chain sequence. This clonotype was found many times. Its recognized antigen is unknown. Base quality data are lacking; no much larger clone is found one base away. This specimen belongs to a study of Graves' ophthalmopathy and Graves' hyperthyroidism listed by TCRdb under 2018. Turning to the overall study: Peripheral blood was collected at initial diagnosis, before any treatment. The study used TCR beta repertoire signatures to distinguish Graves' ophthalmopathy from Graves' hyperthyroidism and to predict progression to ophthalmopathy. In total, around 130 blood samples were TCR-sequenced: under 45 ophthalmopathy, roughly 77 hyperthyroidism and some 17 hyperthyroidism-to-ophthalmopathy patients. To explore V-J signatures that distinguish ophthalmopathy from hyperthyroidism, a discovery set of about a hundred patients was enrolled, made up of 40 to 45 with ophthalmopathy and some 56 with stable hyperthyroidism. An independent validation cohort comprised fewer than 20 hyperthyroidism patients and around 16 patients who later progressed from hyperthyroidism to ophthalmopathy. In roughly 6 hyperthyroidism patients, the T-cell repertoire of thyroid tissue was compared with the T-cell repertoire of blood. Once sampling was done, hyperthyroidism patients were given methimazole at a starting dose of 30 mg daily, while ophthalmopathy patients were given high-dose intravenous methylprednisolone. The 75 to 100 discovery patients were divided at random into training and test sets in a 7:3 ratio.

Unmatched junction bases come to 5, with V trimmed by 5 bases and J by 6 bases. The CDR3 measures 15 amino acids from cysteine to phenylalanine. The retained sequence is limited to the CDR3, 45 bases, with the frame set at the first base. What the work shows at the level of the full study, not this receptor alone: No statistical method was used to predetermine the sample size, and group allocation was not hidden from the investigators. Most expanded thyroid clonotypes with a frequency above 0.001 also appeared in blood, which suggests that blood repertoires may reflect the immune response in the thyroid. Ophthalmopathy was separated from stable hyperthyroidism by the 13-signature model with about 88% sensitivity and less than 82% specificity in cross-validation and with 80%/75% in the test set. In validation, the model predicted ophthalmopathy progression with 70.59% sensitivity and around 72% specificity; 12 predicted patients were CT-confirmed with GO in a median of roughly 6.8 months.

Ophthalmopathy patients had moderately to severely active disease, Clinical Activity Score of at least 3, NOSPECS grade of at least 4, and disease duration under 3 months. Patients were excluded if they had other autoimmune diseases, uncontrolled infections, pregnancy or lactation. Clinical symptoms, serum thyroxine, TRAb, thyroid ultrasound and orbital computed tomography formed the basis of the diagnosis. Ficoll-Paque density gradient centrifugation was used to isolate PBMCs from under 11 ml of fresh peripheral blood. Total RNA was extracted with Trizol reagent and quality-checked on an Agilent 2100 Bioanalyzer. For repertoire sequencing, the TCR beta CDR3 regions were amplified from RNA transcripts. The first round was an RT-PCR using HTBI primers with the Qiagen OneStep RT-PCR kit, and this first round was followed by a second-round multiplex PCR, then size selection and purification. Sequencing of the libraries was carried out on an Illumina HiSeq2000 in paired-end mode with 100 bp reads. The source study handled its data this way. SOAPnuke was used to process the reads, removing any read that contained adapters or uncalled bases, had a mean Phred below 15, or lacked an exact match to the constant primer or identifier. High-quality paired reads were merged with COPE v1.2.5. Clonotypes were defined as unique nucleotide sequences and were aligned to IMGT TRB V, D and J references using MiTCR v1.1. Analysis was restricted to V-J combinations with a frequency above 0.0001, which covered 99.2% of repertoires. For each V-J combination, a TCR clonal expansion and chaos score was defined as F50 clonal expansion divided by the chaos observed in the TCRdist matrix. Welch's t-statistics and random forest were used to reduce features to about 13 V-J combinations, which were fed into a naive Bayes classifier. The similarity between thyroid and blood repertoires was quantified using the Morisita-Horn index. TCRdb redid the processing of the public reads, applying fastp at Q25 and MiXCR, and retained in-frame beta chains. Rows with a matching CDR3 protein are joined into one entry that keeps the most common DNA and genes. For this entry, the V and J calls and clone size follow TCRdb and not the study's own pipeline. Counted in this sample were about 150,000 distinct CDR3 sequences; 30% to 45% of them appeared once. Around 5.8% of the sample comes from the top ten.

The sequence is built from TRBV12-3 or TRBV12-4 and TRBJ1-6; 9 of the junction bases match TRBD1. Material: peripheral blood. The receptor was isolated from a woman aged 40 to 49 with Graves' ophthalmopathy. Donor details come from another sample of the same person, matched by shared clones. The CDR3 reads CASSLLDRGNSPLHF. The DNA sequence follows: TGTGCCAGCAGTCTATTGGACAGGGGTAATTCACCCCTCCACTTT.